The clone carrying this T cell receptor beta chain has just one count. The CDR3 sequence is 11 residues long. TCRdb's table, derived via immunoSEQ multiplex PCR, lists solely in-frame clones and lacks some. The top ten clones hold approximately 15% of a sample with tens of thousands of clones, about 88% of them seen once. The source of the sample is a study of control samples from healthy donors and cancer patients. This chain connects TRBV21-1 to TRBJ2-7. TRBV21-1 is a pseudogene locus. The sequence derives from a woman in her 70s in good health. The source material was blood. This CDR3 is CASSKRVGRYF. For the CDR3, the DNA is TGTGCCAGCAGCAAAAGGGTCGGCCGGTACTTC.